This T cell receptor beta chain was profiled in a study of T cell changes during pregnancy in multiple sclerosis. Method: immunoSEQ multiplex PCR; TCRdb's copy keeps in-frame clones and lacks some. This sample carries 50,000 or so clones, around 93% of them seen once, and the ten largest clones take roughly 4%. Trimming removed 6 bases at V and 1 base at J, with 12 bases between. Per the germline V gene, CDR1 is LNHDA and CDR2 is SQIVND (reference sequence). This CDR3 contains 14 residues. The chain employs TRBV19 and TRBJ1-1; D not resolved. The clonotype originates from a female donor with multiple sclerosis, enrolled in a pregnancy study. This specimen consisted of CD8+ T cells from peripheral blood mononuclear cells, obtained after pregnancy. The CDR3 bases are TGTGCCAGTAGCCCGGGAGGGCGGAACACTGAAGCTTTCTTT. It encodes CASSPGGRNTEAFF.